This entry features one T cell receptor beta chain sequence. The data were taken from a study of beta chain features in type 1 diabetes. Germline lookup yields CDR1 SGHAT and CDR2 FQNNGV. This CDR3 is 18 amino acids long. Trimming took 2 bases from V and 0 from J, leaving 18 bases between them. Expressed TCRB transcripts were sequenced because the isolated RNA had all been reverse transcribed beforehand. TCRdb's copy holds only in-frame clones and misses some; the assay was immunoSEQ multiplex PCR. This repertoire shows 200,000 to 250,000 clones, approximately 10% found once; its top ten account for about 1.2%.

Sequenced sample: central memory CD4+ T cells from blood. The chain recombines TRBV11-2 with TRBJ2-3; D call uncertain. The TCR was taken from a young man in good health. Here the CDR3 reads CASSLRSRQDLSTDTQYF. As DNA, the CDR3 is TGTGCCAGCAGCTTAAGGTCGCGGCAGGACCTTAGCACAGATACGCAGTATTTT.